The following is a TCR beta chain sequence with its context. The antigen is undetermined. Researchers ran immunoSEQ v3.0 at survey level. Clones were sequenced by immunoSEQ multiplex PCR, and TCRdb holds only the in-frame ones, with some missing. The table shows 20,000 to 25,000 clones, with approximately 80% occurring only once. The sample is drawn from a study of long-term antiretroviral therapy in people with HIV. General study results and limits: When set beside controls, HIV repertoires had CDR3 length ranges that were narrower. Sampling of blood ran from the mid-2000s to the late 2010s, and older ART regimens were possibly in use.

This clonotype was sampled from a woman in her 40s with HIV. Material: unsorted PBMCs, obtained 1.2 years after starting antiretroviral therapy.

CDR3 sequence: CASSPTPQYGYTF. CDR3 in DNA: TGTGCCAGCTCACCTACTCCCCAGTATGGCTACACCTTC. This chain connects TRBV18 to TRBJ1-2; D gene ambiguous. There are 13 residues in the CDR3. Germline lookup yields CDR1 KGHSH and CDR2 LQKENI. Trimming took 3 bases from V and 5 from J, leaving 10 bases between them.